One sample yielded the 5 T cell receptor beta chains listed below, sequenced in a study of T cell repertoires in cytomegalovirus infection. MiXCR was run by TCRdb on the reads, yielding one entry per CDR3 protein. Among roughly 500,000 distinct CDR3 sequences listed, under 45% were seen once. Their specific antigens are unknown. Sequences were derived from cultured PBMCs, sampled from culture after CMV antigen stimulation. These receptors were taken from a human donor in good health (CMV status not recorded). Some clones in this sample may be carry-over from other donors' samples.

This clonotype was detected many times. J is TRBJ1-6 and V is TRBV7-2; tentative D call: TRBD1 (6 bases). The CDR3 has 18 amino acids. In germline, CDR1 is SGHTA, CDR2 FQGNSA. With 8 bases removed from V and 6 bases from J, the gap between germline ends came to 26 bases. The CDR3 loop is CASAVSRWRARGNSPLHF. The CDR3 coding sequence is TGTGCCAGCGCCGTATCTCGGTGGAGGGCCAGGGGTAATTCACCCCTCCACTTT. Supplemented by reference TRBV7-2 and TRBJ1-6, the full variable domain reads GAGVSQSPSNKVTEKGKDVELRCDPISGHTALYWYRQSLGQGLEFLIYFQGNSAPDKSGLPSDRFSAERTGGSVSTLTIQRTQQEDSAVYLCASAVSRWRARGNSPLHFGNGTRLTVT.

This clonotype was detected once. CDR3 region: CASSVAGRGNEQFF. As DNA, the CDR3 is TGTGCCAGCAGCGTAGCTGGCAGGGGCAATGAGCAGTTCTTC. The rearrangement joins TRBV9 to TRBJ2-1; possibly TRBD1 for D (6 bases). Germline CDR1 is SGDLS and CDR2 is YYNGEE. Trimming shortened V by 0 bases and J by 6 bases, and 10 bases separated the two germline ends. The CDR3 length is 14 residues. Full variable domain (missing parts from reference TRBV9 and TRBJ2-1): DSGVTQTPKHLITATGQRVTLRCSPRSGDLSVYWYQQSLDQGLQFLIQYYNGEERAKGNILERFSAQQFPDLHSELNLSSLELGDSALYFCASSVAGRGNEQFFGPGTRLTVL.

There are a few counts of this clonotype. CDR3: CASRGGQGINGGYTF. The CDR3 DNA follows: TGCGCCAGCAGGGGCGGACAGGGAATTAACGGCGGCTACACCTTC. This rearrangement joins TRBV5-1 to TRBJ1-2; TRBD1 agrees at 8 bases. The trim removed 5 bases at V and 8 bases at J, leaving 14 bases unmatched. Per germline, CDR1 SGHRS and CDR2 YFSETQ. The CDR3 sequence is 15 residues long.

The V and J genes are TRBV4-2 and TRBJ2-1; D ambiguous. V lost 0 bases to trimming and J lost 9 bases, with 6 bases between them. This CDR3 is built from 12 residues. CDR1 is LGHNA and CDR2 is YNFKEQ in the germline V gene. CDR3 residues: CASSQDEVEQFF. For the CDR3, the DNA is TGTGCCAGCAGCCAAGATGAGGTTGAGCAGTTCTTC.

This chain connects TRBV23-1 to TRBJ1-4, with TRBD1 matching over 9 bases. TRBV23-1 qualifies as an ORF whose function is uncertain. The CDR3 is 18 residues long. Germline trimming cut 0 bases from V and 0 bases from J; bases unmatched to any gene: 5. The CDR3 sequence: CASSQSRGQGTTNEKLFF. The CDR3 DNA reads TGCGCCAGCAGTCAATCGAGGGGACAGGGAACAACTAATGAAAAACTGTTTTTT.